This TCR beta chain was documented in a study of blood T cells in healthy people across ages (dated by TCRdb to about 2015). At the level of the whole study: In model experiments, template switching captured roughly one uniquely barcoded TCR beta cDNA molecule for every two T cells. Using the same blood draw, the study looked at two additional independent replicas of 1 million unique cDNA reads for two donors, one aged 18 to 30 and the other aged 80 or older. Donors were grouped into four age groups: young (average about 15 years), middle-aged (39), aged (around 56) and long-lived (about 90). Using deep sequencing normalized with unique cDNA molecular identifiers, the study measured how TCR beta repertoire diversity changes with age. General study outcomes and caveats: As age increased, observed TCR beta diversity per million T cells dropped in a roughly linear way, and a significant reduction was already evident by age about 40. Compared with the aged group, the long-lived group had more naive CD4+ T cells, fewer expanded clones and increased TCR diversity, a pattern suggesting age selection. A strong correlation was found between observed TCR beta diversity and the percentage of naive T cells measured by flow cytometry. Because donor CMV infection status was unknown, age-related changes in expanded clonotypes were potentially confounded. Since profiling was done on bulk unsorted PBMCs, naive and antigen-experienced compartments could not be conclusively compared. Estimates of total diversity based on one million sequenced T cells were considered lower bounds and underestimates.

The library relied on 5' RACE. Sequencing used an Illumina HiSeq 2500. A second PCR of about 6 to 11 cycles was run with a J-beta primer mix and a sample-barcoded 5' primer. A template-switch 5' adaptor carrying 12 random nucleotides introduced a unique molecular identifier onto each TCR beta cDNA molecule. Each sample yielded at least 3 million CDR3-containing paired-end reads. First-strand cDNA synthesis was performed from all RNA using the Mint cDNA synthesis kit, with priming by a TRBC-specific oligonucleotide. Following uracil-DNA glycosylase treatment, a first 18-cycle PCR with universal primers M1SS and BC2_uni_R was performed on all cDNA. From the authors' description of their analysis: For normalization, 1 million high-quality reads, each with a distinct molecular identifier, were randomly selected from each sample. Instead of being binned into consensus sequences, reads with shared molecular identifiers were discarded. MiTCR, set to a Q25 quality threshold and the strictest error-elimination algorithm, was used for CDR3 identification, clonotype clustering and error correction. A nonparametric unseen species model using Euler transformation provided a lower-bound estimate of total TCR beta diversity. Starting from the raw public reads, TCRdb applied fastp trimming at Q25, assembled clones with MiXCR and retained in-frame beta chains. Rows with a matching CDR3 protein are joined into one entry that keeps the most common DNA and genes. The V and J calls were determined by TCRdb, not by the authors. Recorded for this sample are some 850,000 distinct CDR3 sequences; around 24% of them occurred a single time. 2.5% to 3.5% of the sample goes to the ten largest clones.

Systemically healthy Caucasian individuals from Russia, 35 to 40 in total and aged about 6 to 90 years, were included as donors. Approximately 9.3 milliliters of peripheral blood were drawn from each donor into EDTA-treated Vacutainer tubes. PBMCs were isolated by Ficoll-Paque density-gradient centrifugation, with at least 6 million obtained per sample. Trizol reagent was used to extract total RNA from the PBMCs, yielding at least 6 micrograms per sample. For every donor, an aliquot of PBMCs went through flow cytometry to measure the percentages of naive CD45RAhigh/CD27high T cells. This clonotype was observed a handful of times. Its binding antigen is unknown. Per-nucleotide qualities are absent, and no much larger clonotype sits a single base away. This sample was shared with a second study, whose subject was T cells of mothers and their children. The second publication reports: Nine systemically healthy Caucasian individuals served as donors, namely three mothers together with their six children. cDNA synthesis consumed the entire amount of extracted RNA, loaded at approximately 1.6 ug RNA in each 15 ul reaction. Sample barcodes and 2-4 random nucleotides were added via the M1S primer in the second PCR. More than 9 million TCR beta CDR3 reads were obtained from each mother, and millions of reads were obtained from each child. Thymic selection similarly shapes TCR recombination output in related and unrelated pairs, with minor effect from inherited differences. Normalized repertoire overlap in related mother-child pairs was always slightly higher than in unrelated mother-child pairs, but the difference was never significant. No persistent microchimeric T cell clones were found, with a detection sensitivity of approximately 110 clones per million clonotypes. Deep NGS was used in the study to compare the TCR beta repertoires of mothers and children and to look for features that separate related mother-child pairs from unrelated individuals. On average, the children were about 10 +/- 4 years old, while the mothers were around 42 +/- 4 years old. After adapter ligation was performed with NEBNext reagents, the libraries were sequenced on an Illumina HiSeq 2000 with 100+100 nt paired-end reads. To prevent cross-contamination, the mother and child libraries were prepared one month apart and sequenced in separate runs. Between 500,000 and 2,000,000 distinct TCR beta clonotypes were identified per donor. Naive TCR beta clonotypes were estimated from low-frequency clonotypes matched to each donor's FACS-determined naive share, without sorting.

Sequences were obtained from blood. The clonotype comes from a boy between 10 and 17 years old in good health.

The nucleotide sequence reads as follows: TGCAGTGCTAGAGTTTCGGACCAAGAGACCCAGTACTTC. The translation is CSARVSDQETQYF. The chain employs TRBV20-1 and TRBJ2-5; the D gene remains uncertain. The CDR3 starts with the cysteine, ends with the phenylalanine, and has 13 residues. The read is trimmed to its CDR3 DNA, 39 bases read in frame from base 1. In the germline V gene (reference sequence), CDR1 corresponds to DFQATT and CDR2 to SNEGSKA. V gives up 1 base and J gives up 0 bases, and the segment between their germline ends measures 6 bases.